Listed here are 3 T cell receptor beta chains from one sample, sequenced in a study of blood T cell repertoires in COVID-19. Sequenced by immunoSEQ multiplex PCR; TCRdb stores in-frame clones only, minus some. The sample includes tens of thousands of clones, about nine tenths of them seen just once. The material sequenced was peripheral blood. These receptor sequences come from a man aged 45-65 years with active COVID-19.

This CDR3 reads CASSLSGALNTDTQYF. The CDR3 region has the DNA TGCGCCAGCAGCCTTAGCGGGGCCCTTAACACAGATACGCAGTATTTT. The chain uses TRBV5-1 and TRBJ2-3, with 8 bases fitting TRBD2. Germline CDR1 SGHRS, CDR2 YFSETQ. Unmatched junction bases numbered 9, after V lost 4 bases and J lost 2 bases. This CDR3 has 16 residues.

The V call is TRBV7-2, the J call TRBJ2-4; TRBD2 agrees at 12 bases. Trimming cost V 3 bases and J 6 bases; bases outside gene matches: 6. Germline lookup yields CDR1 SGHTA and CDR2 FQGNSA. The CDR3 length is 16 residues. The CDR3 is CASSFLAGGVGNIQYF. CDR3 nucleotide sequence: TGTGCCAGCAGCTTTCTAGCGGGAGGGGTAGGAAACATTCAGTACTTC.

V is TRBV2 and J is TRBJ2-3; 12 bases fit TRBD2. Trimming removed 6 bases from V and 1 base from J; junction bases left unmatched: 5. Germline values: CDR1 SNHLY, CDR2 FYNNEI. The CDR3 spans 16 residues. CDR3 in DNA: TGTGCCAGCAGGTCCCTAGCGGGAGGGCGCACAGATACGCAGTATTTT. Amino acid sequence: CASRSLAGGRTDTQYF. The complete variable domain, with remaining parts taken from reference TRBV2 and TRBJ2-3, reads EPEVTQTPSHQVTQMGQEVILRCVPISNHLYFYWYRQILGQKVEFLVSFYNNEISEKSEIFDDQFSVERPDGSNFTLKIRSTKLEDSAMYFCASRSLAGGRTDTQYFGPGTRLTVL.